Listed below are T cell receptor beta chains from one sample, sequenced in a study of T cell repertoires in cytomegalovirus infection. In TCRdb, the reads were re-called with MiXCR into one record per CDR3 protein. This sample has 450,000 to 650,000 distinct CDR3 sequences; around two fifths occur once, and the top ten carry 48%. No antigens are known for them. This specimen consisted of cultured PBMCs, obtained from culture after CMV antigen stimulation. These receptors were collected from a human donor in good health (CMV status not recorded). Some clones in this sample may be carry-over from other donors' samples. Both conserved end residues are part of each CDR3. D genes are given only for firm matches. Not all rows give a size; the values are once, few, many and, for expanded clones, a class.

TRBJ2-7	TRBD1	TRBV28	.	CASSSLKTGVDHEQYF	TGTGCCAGCAGTTCCCTCAAGACAGGGGTGGACCACGAGCAGTACTTC
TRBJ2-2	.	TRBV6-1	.	CASRTRPRTGELFF	TGTGCCAGCCGGACCAGGCCCCGCACCGGGGAGCTGTTTTTT
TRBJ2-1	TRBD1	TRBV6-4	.	CASSEGGQGYNEQFF	TGTGCCAGCAGTGAAGGGGGACAGGGATACAATGAGCAGTTCTTC
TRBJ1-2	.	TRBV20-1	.	CSAPQGANGYTF	TGCAGTGCTCCCCAAGGGGCTAATGGCTACACCTTC
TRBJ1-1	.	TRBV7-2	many	CASSFYSEAFF	TGTGCCAGCAGCTTTTACAGTGAAGCTTTCTTT
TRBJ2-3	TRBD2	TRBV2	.	CASRIGSGGDTQYF	TGTGCCAGCAGGATAGGGAGCGGGGGGGATACGCAGTATTTT
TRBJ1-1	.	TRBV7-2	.	CASSLTRGETEAFF	TGTGCCAGCAGCTTAACACGGGGGGAGACTGAAGCTTTCTTT
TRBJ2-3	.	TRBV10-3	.	CAISESKGGATDTQYF	TGTGCCATCAGTGAGTCGAAGGGGGGAGCCACAGATACGCAGTATTTT
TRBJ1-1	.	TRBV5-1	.	CASSLSIPGNTEAFF	TGCGCCAGCAGCTTGTCCATACCCGGGAACACTGAAGCTTTCTTT
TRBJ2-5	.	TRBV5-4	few	CASSLGRYGETQYF	TGTGCCAGCAGCTTGGGTCGGTATGGGGAGACCCAGTACTTC
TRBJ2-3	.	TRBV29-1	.	CSVEGLLGPGTDTQYF	TGCAGCGTTGAAGGTTTACTGGGACCTGGCACAGATACGCAGTATTTT
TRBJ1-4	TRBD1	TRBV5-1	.	CASSPTRGQGRGEKLFF	TGCGCCAGCAGCCCTACCCGAGGACAGGGGAGGGGTGAAAAACTGTTTTTT
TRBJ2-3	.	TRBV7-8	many	CASSWQRGGDTDTQYF	TGTGCCAGCAGCTGGCAGAGGGGGGGAGACACAGATACGCAGTATTTT
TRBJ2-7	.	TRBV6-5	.	CASSVRDTHYEQYF	TGTGCCAGCAGTGTCCGGGACACCCACTACGAGCAGTACTTC
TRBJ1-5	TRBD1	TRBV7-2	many	CASSPWTGSSNQPQHF	TGTGCCAGCAGCCCCTGGACAGGGAGTAGCAATCAGCCCCAGCATTTT
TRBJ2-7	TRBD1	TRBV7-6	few	CASSQGQGGEQYF	TGTGCCAGCAGCCAAGGACAGGGCGGTGAGCAGTACTTC
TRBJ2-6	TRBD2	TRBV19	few	CASSIGGGGANVLTF	TGTGCCAGTAGTATTGGCGGGGGTGGGGCCAACGTCCTGACTTTC
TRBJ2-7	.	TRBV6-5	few	CASSNAPRDNSYEQYF	TGTGCCAGCAGTAACGCCCCACGGGACAACTCCTACGAGCAGTACTTC